What follows describes a single T cell receptor (beta chain). Repertoires were generated with immunoSEQ multiplex PCR, while TCRdb's copy carries only in-frame clones and drops some. The sample contains approximately 200,000 clones, 90% to 95% of which appear only once. The record originates from a study of blood T cell repertoires in COVID-19. Study information: The United States, Italy and Spain supplied acute and convalescent COVID-19 samples.

The CDR3 sequence is 16 residues long. The germline V gene has CDR1 SGHRS and CDR2 YFSETQ. Trimming left V 2 bases short and J 2 bases short, with 15 bases between. The sample comprised peripheral blood. This chain links TRBV5-1 with TRBJ2-3, with no clear D. This sequence originates from a man younger than 45 with COVID-19, enrolled during active disease. DNA for the CDR3: TGCGCCAGCAGCTTCGGGTCGACCCACGACACAGATACGCAGTATTTT. Translating gives CASSFGSTHDTDTQYF.